These T cell receptor beta chains were read from a single sample in a study of early T cells in non-severe SARS-CoV-2 infection. TCRdb independently ran MiXCR on the 5' RACE reads; one entry per CDR3 protein. The table has 65,000 to 75,000 distinct CDR3 sequences, over 10% seen once. Sequenced material: whole blood. The receptors derive from an adult who was a healthcare worker with PCR-confirmed SARS-CoV-2 infection or an uninfected control (not recorded which). CDR3s include the opening cysteine and the closing phenylalanine or tryptophan. Each record gives: D gene, V gene, J gene, clone size, CDR3 DNA, CDR3 protein. The D gene is left open where the match is weak. Clone size is given for some rows only: seen once, a few or many times, or a class if the clone is expanded.

D: -; V: TRBV30; J: TRBJ2-2; size: -; DNA: TGTGCCTGGAGTGTAACTACGAACACCGGGGAGCTGTTTTTT; CDR3: CAWSVTTNTGELFF
D: TRBD2; V: TRBV7-3; J: TRBJ2-5; size: -; DNA: TGTGCCAGCAGCCCCGGCGGACTAGTCCAAGAGACCCAGTACTTC; CDR3: CASSPGGLVQETQYF
D: TRBD1; V: TRBV15; J: TRBJ1-2; size: -; DNA: TGTGCCACCAGCAAAGCCGGGACAGGGAGAGATAGCTACACCTTC; CDR3: CATSKAGTGRDSYTF
D: -; V: TRBV19; J: TRBJ1-2; size: -; DNA: TGTGCCAGTAGTATTCTCGGCAGGTCCTATTATGGCTACACCTTC; CDR3: CASSILGRSYYGYTF
D: TRBD2; V: TRBV24-1; J: TRBJ2-1; size: -; DNA: TGTGCCACCAGTGATCGGGGACTAGCGGGAGGCAGGGAGCAGTTCTTC; CDR3: CATSDRGLAGGREQFF
D: TRBD2; V: TRBV6-2/TRBV6-3; J: TRBJ2-7; size: -; DNA: TGTGCCAGCAGGAGCGGGGCCGTCTACGAGCAGTACTTC; CDR3: CASRSGAVYEQYF
D: TRBD2; V: TRBV20-1; J: TRBJ2-6; size: many; DNA: TGCAGTGCTGGAGGACTAGCGGGGGTCTCTGGGGCCAACGTCCTGACTTTC; CDR3: CSAGGLAGVSGANVLTF
D: -; V: TRBV7-7; J: TRBJ2-5; size: -; DNA: TGTGCTAGCAGCCGAGATAATGGACTGGAAGAGACCCAGTACTTC; CDR3: CASSRDNGLEETQYF
D: -; V: TRBV12-3/TRBV12-4; J: TRBJ1-2; size: -; DNA: TGTGCCAGCAGTAGTTCGGGGTTGTATGGCTACACCTTC; CDR3: CASSSSGLYGYTF
D: -; V: TRBV29-1; J: TRBJ2-7; size: once; DNA: TGCAGCGGCGCGGGCCAGGTCGGGAGCGAGCAGTACTTC; CDR3: CSGAGQVGSEQYF
D: -; V: TRBV28; J: TRBJ2-5; size: many; DNA: TGTGCCAGCTTGAGGGGATTGCGCAAAGAGACCCAGTACTTC; CDR3: CASLRGLRKETQYF
D: -; V: TRBV29-1; J: TRBJ1-1; size: many; DNA: TGCAGCGTCGAAAGGCCCAATTTTTACACTGAAGCTTTCTTT; CDR3: CSVERPNFYTEAFF
D: -; V: TRBV27; J: TRBJ1-1; size: -; DNA: TGTGCCAGCAGTCCTACCCCCCCACCAGAAGAAAACACTGAAGCTTTCTTT; CDR3: CASSPTPPPEENTEAFF